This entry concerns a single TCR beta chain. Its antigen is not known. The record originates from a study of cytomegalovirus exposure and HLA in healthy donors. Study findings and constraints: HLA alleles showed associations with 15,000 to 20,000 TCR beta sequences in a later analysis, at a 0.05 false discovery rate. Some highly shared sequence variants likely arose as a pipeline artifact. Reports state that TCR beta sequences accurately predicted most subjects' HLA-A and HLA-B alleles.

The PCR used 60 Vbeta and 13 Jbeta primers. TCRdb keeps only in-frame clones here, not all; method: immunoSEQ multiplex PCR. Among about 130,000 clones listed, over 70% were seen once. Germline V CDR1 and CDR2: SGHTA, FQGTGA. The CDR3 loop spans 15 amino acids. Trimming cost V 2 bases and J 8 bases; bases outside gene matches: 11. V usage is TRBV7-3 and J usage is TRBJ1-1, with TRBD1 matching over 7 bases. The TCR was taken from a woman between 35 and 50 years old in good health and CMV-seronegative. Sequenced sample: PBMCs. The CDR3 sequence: CASSLRKGAGEEAFF. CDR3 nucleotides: TGTGCCAGCAGCTTACGGAAGGGGGCTGGAGAAGAAGCTTTCTTT.